This T cell receptor beta chain was profiled in a study of T-cell reconstitution after alpha-beta-depleted transplantation in children. Study-wide findings and caveats: At the one-year point after transplant, T-cell counts and TCRbeta diversity were found to come mostly from T cells that had been newly produced. By about two months after transplant, alpha-beta T cells reportedly arose from several hundred graft clones that had expanded.

Unique molecular identifiers were incorporated into the prepared TCRbeta library. TCRdb reprocessed the PCR reads via MiXCR and lists one record per CDR3 protein. The sample carries some 26,000 distinct CDR3 sequences, 15% to 20% recorded once. This clonotype was counted ten times or more. What it recognizes is unknown. The CDR3 covers 12 residues. The germline V gene encodes CDR1 DFQATT and CDR2 SNEGSKA (reference sequence). Trimming removed 4 bases from V and 1 base from J, with 8 bases in between. The chain combines TRBV20-1 with TRBJ2-7; D gene uncertain. The sample in question was PBMCs, mostly from graft donor cells, obtained 60 days after TCRalphabeta/CD19-depleted stem cell transplant. The origin of this receptor is a male patient aged 2 to 9 who had a stem cell transplant for acute lymphoblastic leukemia, so the T cells may come from the graft donor. In nucleotides, the CDR3 is TGCAGTGCTAACGAACTTTCCTACGAGCAGTACTTC. It specifies CSANELSYEQYF.